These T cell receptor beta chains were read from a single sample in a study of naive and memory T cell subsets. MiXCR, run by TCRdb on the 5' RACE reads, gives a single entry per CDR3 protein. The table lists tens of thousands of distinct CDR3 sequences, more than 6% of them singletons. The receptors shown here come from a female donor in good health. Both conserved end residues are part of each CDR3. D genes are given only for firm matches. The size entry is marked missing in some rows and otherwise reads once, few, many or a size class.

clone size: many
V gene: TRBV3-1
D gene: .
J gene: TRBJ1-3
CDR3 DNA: TGTGCCAGCAGCCTACAGGGAGGTGGAAACACCATATATTTT
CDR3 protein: CASSLQGGGNTIYF

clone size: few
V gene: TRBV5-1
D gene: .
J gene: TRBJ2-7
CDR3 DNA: TGCGCCAGCAGCTCAGGACGCAGCTCCTACGAGCAGTACTTC
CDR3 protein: CASSSGRSSYEQYF

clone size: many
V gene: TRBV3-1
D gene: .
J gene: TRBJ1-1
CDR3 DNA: TGTGCCAGCAGCCAAGCCGAAGGGACCACTGAAGCTTTCTTT
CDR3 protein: CASSQAEGTTEAFF

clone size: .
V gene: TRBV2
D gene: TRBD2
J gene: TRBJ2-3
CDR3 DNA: TGTGCCAGCAAGGCGGAGGGACTAGCGGCATTCACAGATACGCAGTATTTT
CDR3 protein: CASKAEGLAAFTDTQYF

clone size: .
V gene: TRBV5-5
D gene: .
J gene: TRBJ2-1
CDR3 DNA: TGTGCCACCGACTTGGGAGTCGGTGAGCAGTTCTTC
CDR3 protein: CATDLGVGEQFF

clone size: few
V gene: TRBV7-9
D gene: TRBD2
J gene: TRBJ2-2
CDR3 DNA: TGTGCCAGCAGCTCGGGACTACCCAAGCAGATCACCGGGGAGCTGTTTTTT
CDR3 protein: CASSSGLPKQITGELFF

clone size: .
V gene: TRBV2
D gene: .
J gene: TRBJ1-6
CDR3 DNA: TGTGCCAGCAGTGTAAATGGTATCGACACAATTAGTACTTCACCCCTCCACTTT
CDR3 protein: CASSVNGIDTISTSPLHF

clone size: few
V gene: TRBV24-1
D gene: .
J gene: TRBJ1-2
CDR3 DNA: TGTGCCACCAGTGATTTGAATGGCTACACCTTC
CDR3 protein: CATSDLNGYTF

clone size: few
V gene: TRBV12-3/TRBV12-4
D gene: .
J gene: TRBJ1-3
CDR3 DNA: TGTGCCAGCAGTTTATGGGGGGGCCTGATCCCGAGCTCTGGAAACACCATATATTTT
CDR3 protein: CASSLWGGLIPSSGNTIYF

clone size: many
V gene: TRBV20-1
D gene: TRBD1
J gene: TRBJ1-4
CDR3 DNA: TGCAGTGCTCGACAGGGGTTTGATGAAAAACTGTTTTTT
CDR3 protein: CSARQGFDEKLFF

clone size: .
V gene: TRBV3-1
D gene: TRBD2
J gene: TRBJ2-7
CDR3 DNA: TGTGCCAGCAGCCAAGATATTGGTCTAGCGGGAATGAACGAGCAGTACTTC
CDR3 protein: CASSQDIGLAGMNEQYF

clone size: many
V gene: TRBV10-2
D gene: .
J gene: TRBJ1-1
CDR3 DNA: TGCGCCAGCAGAACCACGAACACTGAAGCTTTCTTT
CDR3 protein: CASRTTNTEAFF

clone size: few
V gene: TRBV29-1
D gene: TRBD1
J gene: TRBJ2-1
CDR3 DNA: TGCAGCGCCGACAGGGAGAGCAATGAGCAGTTCTTC
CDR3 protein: CSADRESNEQFF

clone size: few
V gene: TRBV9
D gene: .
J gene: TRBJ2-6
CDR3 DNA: TGTGCCAGCAGCGTAGAGGGGCTACAGGGATCTGGGGCCAACGTCCTGACTTTC
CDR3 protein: CASSVEGLQGSGANVLTF

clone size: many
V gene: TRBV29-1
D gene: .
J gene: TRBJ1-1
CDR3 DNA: TGCAGCGAGGGAGGACTGAACACTGAAGCTTTCTTT
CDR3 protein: CSEGGLNTEAFF

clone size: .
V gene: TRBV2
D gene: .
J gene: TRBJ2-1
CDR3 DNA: TGTGCCAGCAGCACGGACGGACGGTACAATGAGCAGTTCTTC
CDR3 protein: CASSTDGRYNEQFF

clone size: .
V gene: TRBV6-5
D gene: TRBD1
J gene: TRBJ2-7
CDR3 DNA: TGTGCCAGCAGTTACTCGCCCGGGACAGGGGGATACGAGCAGTACTTC
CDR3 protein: CASSYSPGTGGYEQYF

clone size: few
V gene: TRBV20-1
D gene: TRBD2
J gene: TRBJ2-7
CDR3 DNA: TGCAGTGCTCCCCAAGGTGTCCTAGCGGGGACCTACGAGCAGTACTTC
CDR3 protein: CSAPQGVLAGTYEQYF

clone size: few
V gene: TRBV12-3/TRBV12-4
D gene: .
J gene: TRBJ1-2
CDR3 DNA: TGTGCCAGCAGTTTGCCCCGGGCAGAGCACTATGGCTACACCTTC
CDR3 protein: CASSLPRAEHYGYTF

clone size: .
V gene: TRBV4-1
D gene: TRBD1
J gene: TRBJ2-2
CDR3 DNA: TGCGCCAGCAGCCAAGAGTTCCGGGACAGAAACACCGGGGAGCTGTTTTTT
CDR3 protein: CASSQEFRDRNTGELFF

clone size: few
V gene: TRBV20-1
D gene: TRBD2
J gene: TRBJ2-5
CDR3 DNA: TGCAGTGCTGCCCCATCTAGCGGGGGGTTCCAAGAGACCCAGTACTTC
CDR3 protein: CSAAPSSGGFQETQYF

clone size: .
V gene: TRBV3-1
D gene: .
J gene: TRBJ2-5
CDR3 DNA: TGTGCCAGCAGCCACTCTAGCGAAGAGACCCAGTACTTC
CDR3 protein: CASSHSSEETQYF

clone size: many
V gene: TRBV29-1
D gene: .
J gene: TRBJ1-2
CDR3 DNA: TGCAGCGTTGCGGCAGGGAAGGACTATGGCTACACCTTC
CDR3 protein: CSVAAGKDYGYTF

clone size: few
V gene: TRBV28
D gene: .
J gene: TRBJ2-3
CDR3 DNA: TGTGCCAGCAGCCGACTAGTTCCCGGGGATACGCAGTATTTT
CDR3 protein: CASSRLVPGDTQYF

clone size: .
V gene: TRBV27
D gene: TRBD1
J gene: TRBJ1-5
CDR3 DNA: TGTGCCAGCAGTTTGACAGGGCTCTCAGGCAATCAGCCCCAGCATTTT
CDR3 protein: CASSLTGLSGNQPQHF